Listed below are T cell receptor beta chains from one sample, sequenced in a study of long-term antiretroviral therapy in people with HIV. Sequencing used immunoSEQ multiplex PCR; TCRdb keeps in-frame clones, though not all of them. The sample lists just under 20,000 clones, about 74% seen once, with roughly a tenth in the top ten. The material sequenced was unsorted PBMCs, taken 0.5 years before starting antiretroviral therapy. The receptors shown here come from a man younger than 30 with HIV. The CDR3 runs from the conserved cysteine through the conserved F or W. A D gene is named only where the DNA matches it firmly. Clone size, where shown, is once, few, many, or a class for clones that have expanded.

j_call: TRBJ1-3; d_call: NA; clone_size: NA; v_call: TRBV9; cdr3_nt: TGTGCCAGCAGCGTTGAAGGGGTAGATGGAAACACCATATATTTT; cdr3_aa: CASSVEGVDGNTIYF
j_call: TRBJ1-6; d_call: NA; clone_size: few; v_call: TRBV18; cdr3_nt: TGTGCCAGCCGAGCGGGGAATTCACCCCTCCACTTT; cdr3_aa: CASRAGNSPLHF
j_call: TRBJ2-1; d_call: NA; clone_size: NA; v_call: TRBV7-8; cdr3_nt: TGTGCCAGCAGCCGCGCAGGACCGCACTCCTACAATGAGCAGTTCTTC; cdr3_aa: CASSRAGPHSYNEQFF
j_call: TRBJ2-2; d_call: NA; clone_size: NA; v_call: TRBV19; cdr3_nt: TGTGCCAGTAGGCCGCCCACTAGACCGAACACCGGGGAGCTGTTTTTT; cdr3_aa: CASRPPTRPNTGELFF
j_call: TRBJ1-2; d_call: TRBD1; clone_size: NA; v_call: TRBV6-1; cdr3_nt: TGTGCCAGCATACAGGGGTGGCCTAACTATGGCTACACCTTC; cdr3_aa: CASIQGWPNYGYTF
j_call: TRBJ1-1; d_call: NA; clone_size: NA; v_call: TRBV19; cdr3_nt: TGTGCCAGTAGTATAGGCGGTTTGAACACTGAAGCTTTCTTT; cdr3_aa: CASSIGGLNTEAFF
j_call: TRBJ1-1; d_call: NA; clone_size: NA; v_call: TRBV19; cdr3_nt: TGTGCCAGTAGTATTGGCGGGTCAGACACTGAAGCTTTCTTT; cdr3_aa: CASSIGGSDTEAFF
j_call: TRBJ2-7; d_call: NA; clone_size: NA; v_call: TRBV15; cdr3_nt: TGTGCCACCAGCAGAGAGGGGGAAACCTACGAGCAGTACTTC; cdr3_aa: CATSREGETYEQYF
j_call: TRBJ2-7; d_call: TRBD1; clone_size: NA; v_call: TRBV13; cdr3_nt: TGTGCCAGCAGCTTAGGGAGGGGGACAGGGGGCATAGGGTACGAGCAGTACTTC; cdr3_aa: CASSLGRGTGGIGYEQYF
j_call: TRBJ2-2; d_call: TRBD1; clone_size: NA; v_call: TRBV11-3; cdr3_nt: TGTGCCAGCAGCCCTTGGGGGACAGGGGACACCGGGGAGCTGTTTTTT; cdr3_aa: CASSPWGTGDTGELFF
j_call: TRBJ2-3; d_call: NA; clone_size: NA; v_call: TRBV4-2; cdr3_nt: TGTGCCAGCAGGAGGTTGACGGGTACTAGCACAGATACGCAGTATTTT; cdr3_aa: CASRRLTGTSTDTQYF
j_call: TRBJ2-7; d_call: TRBD2; clone_size: few; v_call: TRBV10-3; cdr3_nt: TGTGCCATCAGACCTAGCGGGAGGGCCGGCGAGCAGTACTTC; cdr3_aa: CAIRPSGRAGEQYF
j_call: TRBJ2-6; d_call: NA; clone_size: few; v_call: TRBV6-4; cdr3_nt: TGTGCCAGCAGCGCGGGGGGGGCCAACGTCCTGACTTTC; cdr3_aa: CASSAGGANVLTF
j_call: TRBJ1-4; d_call: NA; clone_size: NA; v_call: TRBV9; cdr3_nt: TGTGCCAGCAGCCCTGAGACGGATCCTCCTAATGAAAAACTGTTTTTT; cdr3_aa: CASSPETDPPNEKLFF
j_call: TRBJ1-1; d_call: NA; clone_size: NA; v_call: TRBV7-9; cdr3_nt: TGTGCCAGCAGCTCTAGGGGACGGGTGAACACTGAAGCTTTCTTT; cdr3_aa: CASSSRGRVNTEAFF
j_call: TRBJ1-1; d_call: NA; clone_size: NA; v_call: TRBV27; cdr3_nt: TGTGCCAGCAGTTCCTCCAAGTCGGTGAACACTGAAGCTTTCTTT; cdr3_aa: CASSSSKSVNTEAFF
j_call: TRBJ2-3; d_call: TRBD2; clone_size: NA; v_call: TRBV9; cdr3_nt: TGTGCCAGCAGCGTAAGACTAGCGGGAGGGACCACAGATACGCAGTATTTT; cdr3_aa: CASSVRLAGGTTDTQYF